A selection of T cell receptor beta chains follows, all from one sample in a study of blood T cell repertoires in COVID-19. Assay used: immunoSEQ multiplex PCR; TCRdb lists only in-frame clones, some missing. The table includes some 85,000 clones, roughly 87% detected once. The source material was peripheral blood. The receptors derive from a man over 45 with acute or convalescent COVID-19. Both conserved end residues are part of each CDR3. D genes are given only for firm matches. Size is omitted from some rows. Given values are once, few, many or a class for expanded clones.

j_call | d_call | v_call | clone_size | cdr3_nt | cdr3_aa
TRBJ2-1 | NA | TRBV6-6 | NA | TGTGCCAGCAGTACGGGACACAACAAAAATGAGCAGTTCTTC | CASSTGHNKNEQFF
TRBJ2-5 | TRBD2 | TRBV9 | NA | TGTGCCAGCAGCGCCTCCGGGACTAGCGGGGGGCGGCGAGAGACCCAGTACTTC | CASSASGTSGGRRETQYF
TRBJ2-5 | TRBD1 | TRBV3-1/TRBV3-2 | NA | TGTGCCAGCAGCGCCCGGGACAGGGGGCGCGAGGAGACCCAGTACTTC | CASSARDRGREETQYF
TRBJ1-1 | NA | TRBV19 | NA | TGTGCCAGTAGTTGGGCCAGCTTGAACACTGAAGCTTTCTTT | CASSWASLNTEAFF
TRBJ1-5 | TRBD1 | TRBV24-1 | once | TGTGCCACCATGGGACAGGGAGATCAGCCCCAGCATTTT | CATMGQGDQPQHF
TRBJ2-5 | NA | TRBV21-1 | once | TGTGCCAGCAGCAACAGTGATACAAGGACTAGCGGGGGACTCACGCTACAAGAGACCCAGTACTTC | CASSNSDTRTSGGLTLQETQYF
TRBJ1-2 | TRBD1 | TRBV28 | NA | TGTGCCAGCAGAACAGGGGGCGGAGGTGGCTACACCTTC | CASRTGGGGGYTF
TRBJ2-2 | TRBD2 | TRBV9 | NA | TGTGCCAGCAGCGTAGGGCTAGCGGGGGGGCCGTGGACCGGGGAGCTGTTTTTT | CASSVGLAGGPWTGELFF
TRBJ1-4 | TRBD1 | TRBV27 | NA | TGTGCCAGCAGTTCCCAAGCCGGGACAGGGAGAGGTGAAAAACTGTTTTTT | CASSSQAGTGRGEKLFF
TRBJ1-2 | NA | TRBV5-6 | NA | TGTGCCAGCAGCTTGGAGGGCAGGGCCTATGGCTACACCTTC | CASSLEGRAYGYTF
TRBJ1-4 | TRBD1 | TRBV9 | NA | TGTGCCAGCAGCTCGAACCCGGGGACAGGGGTTGAAAAACTGTTTTTT | CASSSNPGTGVEKLFF
TRBJ1-4 | NA | TRBV20-1 | NA | TGCAGTGCTAGTCGCAGGGAAGGTAATGAAAAACTGTTTTTT | CSASRREGNEKLFF
TRBJ1-1 | NA | TRBV21-1 | few | TGTGCCAGCAGCAAAGAGGTGTTGGTACAGGGCAGGAACACTGAAGCTTTCTTT | CASSKEVLVQGRNTEAFF
TRBJ1-3 | NA | TRBV7-3 | NA | TGTGCCAGCAGCTTAACCCCAACTGGAAACACCATATATTTT | CASSLTPTGNTIYF
TRBJ2-5 | TRBD2 | TRBV30 | NA | TGTGCCTGGAGTGTGAAGCGGGGCGAGACCCAGTACTTC | CAWSVKRGETQYF
TRBJ1-6 | NA | TRBV5-6 | NA | TGTGCCAGCAGCCCCCCGGGGGTAGGTTCACCCCTCCACTTT | CASSPPGVGSPLHF
TRBJ1-2 | TRBD1 | TRBV5-5 | NA | TGTGCCAGCAGCTGGGGGCCGGGACAGGGTCAAGGCTACACCTTC | CASSWGPGQGQGYTF
TRBJ2-3 | TRBD2 | TRBV14 | NA | TGTGCCAGCAGCCAGACTAGCGGGGGAAGGACGAATACGCAGTATTTT | CASSQTSGGRTNTQYF
TRBJ1-2 | NA | TRBV4-2 | NA | TGTGCCAGCAGCCAAGATTGGGGCGTCTATGGCTACACCTTC | CASSQDWGVYGYTF
TRBJ1-1 | NA | TRBV4-2 | NA | TGTGCCAGCAGCCTTCTGGGGCAGAACACTGAAGCTTTCTTT | CASSLLGQNTEAFF
TRBJ1-2 | NA | TRBV19 | NA | TGTGCCAGTAGTATATTATCGGGAATTAATGGCTACACCTTC | CASSILSGINGYTF
TRBJ2-1 | NA | TRBV21-1 | once | TGTGCCAGCCTCATGGTCCGGTTAACTAGCGGGGGCGAGATCCCCTTTAATGAGCAGTTCTTC | CASLMVRLTSGGEIPFNEQFF
TRBJ2-1 | NA | TRBV11-3 | NA | TGTGCCAGCAGCTACAGGGAAGGGGAGCAGTTCTTC | CASSYREGEQFF
TRBJ1-1 | NA | TRBV19 | NA | TGTGCCAGTAGTATGACGGCACGAGGGTGGGTGAACACTGAAGCTTTCTTT | CASSMTARGWVNTEAFF
TRBJ2-2 | NA | TRBV7-3 | NA | TGTGCCAGCAGCCGACAGTATGGGAACGGGGAGCTGTTTTTT | CASSRQYGNGELFF
TRBJ2-2 | NA | TRBV3-1/TRBV3-2 | NA | TGTGCCAGCAGCCAAAGACGGGGTGGCGACACCGGGGAGCTGTTTTTT | CASSQRRGGDTGELFF
TRBJ1-2 | NA | TRBV19 | NA | TGTGCCAGTATGCTACGGGACAAAGGACTCTATGGCTACACCTTC | CASMLRDKGLYGYTF
TRBJ2-5 | TRBD1 | TRBV19 | NA | TGTGCCAGTAGCATCATCCCAGGGGGCTGGTACTTC | CASSIIPGGWYF
TRBJ2-3 | TRBD2 | TRBV11-3 | NA | TGTGCCAGCAGCCGCAGGACTAGCGGGGCGCCAGATACGCAGTATTTT | CASSRRTSGAPDTQYF
TRBJ1-5 | NA | TRBV6-5 | NA | TGTGCCAGCGTGGGGGGGCAGAATCAGCCCCAGCATTTT | CASVGGQNQPQHF
TRBJ2-7 | TRBD1 | TRBV7-2 | NA | TGTGCCAGCAGCTTAGCCGGGACAGACTCCTACGAGCAGTACTTC | CASSLAGTDSYEQYF
TRBJ2-7 | NA | TRBV5-4 | NA | TGTGCCAGCAGCTTGGAGGGCCGGAGGGTCCACGAGCAGTACTTC | CASSLEGRRVHEQYF
TRBJ1-3 | NA | TRBV6-5 | NA | TGTGCCAGCAGTTTGACAGCCTCTGGAAACACCATATATTTT | CASSLTASGNTIYF
TRBJ2-3 | TRBD1 | TRBV4-1 | NA | TGCGCCAGCGTCCTCGGGACAGGGCGCCCAGATACGCAGTATTTT | CASVLGTGRPDTQYF
TRBJ1-5 | NA | TRBV5-3 | NA | TGTGCCAGAAGCTTGGCCAGACAGATGTATCAGCCCCAGCATTTT | CARSLARQMYQPQHF
TRBJ2-3 | TRBD2 | TRBV7-2 | NA | TGTGCCAGCAGCTCCCGGGGGGAGGGCACAGATACGCAGTATTTT | CASSSRGEGTDTQYF
TRBJ1-2 | TRBD1 | TRBV30 | NA | TGTGCCTGGAGTGTACCGACGGGACAGGGTTATGGCTACACCTTC | CAWSVPTGQGYGYTF
TRBJ1-6 | NA | TRBV5-6 | NA | TGTGCCAGCAGCTTGGGACAGGAAAATTCACCCCTCCACTTT | CASSLGQENSPLHF
TRBJ2-3 | TRBD2 | TRBV28 | once | TGTGCCAGCAGTCTAGCGGGGGGCAGCACAGATACGCAGTATTTT | CASSLAGGSTDTQYF
TRBJ1-5 | TRBD1 | TRBV6-4 | NA | TGTGCCAGCAGTGCCGCCCGGGACAGGCCCCTATTTCGCAATCAGCCCCAGCATTTT | CASSAARDRPLFRNQPQHF
TRBJ1-3 | NA | TRBV4-1 | NA | TGCGCCAGCAGCCAAGTAGGAAACACCATATATTTT | CASSQVGNTIYF
TRBJ1-2 | NA | TRBV9 | NA | TGTGCCAGCAGCGTAGGGGCAGGGGCCTATGGCTACACCTTC | CASSVGAGAYGYTF